The text below deals with one T cell receptor (beta chain). This clone was picked up one time. Its cognate antigen has yet to be identified. No per-base quality is available; no much larger clone lies one base away. The data were taken from a study of blood T cell repertoires in COVID-19 (dated by TCRdb to the early 2020s). With regard to the full study: Samples covering the acute and convalescent phases of COVID-19 were provided by collaborators in the United States, Italy and Spain. The dataset comprised deeply sampled blood TCRbeta repertoires from subjects exposed to, actively infected with, or recovered from COVID-19. The prospective study material was composed of cDNA or gDNA derived from T cells, B-cell-depleted T cells, or PBMCs. The repertoires were made available in a free public database intended to serve as a resource for research on the immune response to SARS-CoV-2. The samples were drawn from the first 160 participants of the ongoing ImmuneRACE study and from 1,254 subjects provided by 6 global collaborators. Where available, HLA class I and class II types were obtained from metadata supplied by the sample provider rather than from assay-based typing. Sample metadata almost always included a de-identified subject ID, COVID-19 status, age in years and sex. Overall study outcomes, separate from this receptor: How much clinical and demographic metadata was included differed by source and by participant, and the metadata was provided uncurated.

The immunoSEQ Assay, a bias-controlled multiplex PCR, was used to amplify TCRbeta CDR3 regions from genomic DNA. In the original analysis: The number of nucleated cells in each sample was estimated by amplification of reference gene primers within the assay. Sequence reads were collapsed and filtered to measure the absolute abundance of every unique TCRbeta CDR3 rearrangement. For each sample, productive Simpson clonality was calculated as the square root of Simpson's diversity index across productive rearrangements. TCRdb limited this immuneACCESS table to in-frame rearrangements with V and J called. A share of clones is missing; checked studies link under half to unresolved V genes, and the rest is unexplained. Clonal size and the V and J genes are those of that table, whereas D and trimming came from the DNA. This sample gives about 410,000 clones in total; 89% of them show up just once. Roughly 1.5% of the sample goes to the ten largest clones.

Its CDR3 holds 14 amino acids, cysteine through phenylalanine. Only the CDR3 DNA stays, 42 bases, in frame from base 1. V drops 3 bases and J drops 2 bases, leaving 8 bases in between. Reading the germline V gene (reference sequence) gives CDR1 LNHDA and CDR2 SQIVND. One collaborating source in Seattle enrolled patients during active infection and followed them longitudinally through the course of disease. The collaborating institutions used their own protocols to collect whole blood in K2EDTA tubes. Collaborator samples were shipped for TCRbeta analysis as frozen whole blood, isolated PBMCs, or DNA extracted from either sample type.

Input material: peripheral blood. This clonotype was sampled from a woman aged 40 to 50 with COVID-19, enrolled during active disease. The sequence is built from TRBV19 and TRBJ1-3; no confident D gene assignment can be made. The CDR3 protein: CASSISPAGNTIYF. Read as DNA, the sequence is TGTGCCAGTAGTATTTCTCCTGCTGGAAACACCATATATTTT.